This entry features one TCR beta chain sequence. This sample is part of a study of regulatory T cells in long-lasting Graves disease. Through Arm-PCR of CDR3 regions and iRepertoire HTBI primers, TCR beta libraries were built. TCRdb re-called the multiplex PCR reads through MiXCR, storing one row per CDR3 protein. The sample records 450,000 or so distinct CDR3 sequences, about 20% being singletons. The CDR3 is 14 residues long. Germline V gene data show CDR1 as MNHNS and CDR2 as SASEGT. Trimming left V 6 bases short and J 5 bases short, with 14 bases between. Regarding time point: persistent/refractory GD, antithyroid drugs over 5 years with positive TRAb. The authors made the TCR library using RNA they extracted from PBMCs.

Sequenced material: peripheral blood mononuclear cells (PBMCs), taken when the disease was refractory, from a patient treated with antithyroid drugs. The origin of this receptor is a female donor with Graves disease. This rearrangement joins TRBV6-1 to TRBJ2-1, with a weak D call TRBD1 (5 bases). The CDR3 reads CASRPTGAHNEQFF. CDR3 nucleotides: TGTGCCAGCAGGCCGACTGGGGCCCACAATGAGCAGTTCTTC.